This TCR beta chain stems from a study of Ad26.COV2.S vaccination and SARS-CoV-2 variants. Turning to the study itself: Dosing was one shot or two shots 56 days apart. Study-level findings and limits: Using TCR breadth and depth analyses may have led to underestimated total T cell responses. People who got the vaccine had more spike-specific TCR breadth than people who got placebo.

Treatment denoted: roughly 20 received Ad26.COV2.S at low or high dose, single or two shots; 5 received placebo; per-sample allocation not given. The samples date from day 63 after the first vaccine or placebo injection. What was given as vaccine was an Ad26 vector encoding Wuhan-strain SARS-CoV-2 spike. Profiling relied on immunoSEQ multiplex PCR, and the TCRdb table lists in-frame clones only, not all of them. The sample records more than 300,000 clones, around four fifths being singletons. This clone came up many times. The antigen remains undetermined. CDR1 and CDR2 from the germline V gene are MGHDK and SYGVNS. This CDR3 has 10 amino acids. With 2 bases removed from V and 10 bases from J, the gap between germline ends came to 3 bases.

This receptor was obtained from a person between 18 and 65 years old who received the Ad26.COV2.S COVID-19 vaccine or a placebo. The chain uses TRBV25-1 and TRBJ2-1; no clear D gene. Sample: peripheral blood, taken in a trial of Ad26.COV2.S vaccine versus placebo. This CDR3 is CASSENEQFF. CDR3 DNA: TGTGCCAGCAGTGAAAACGAGCAGTTCTTC.